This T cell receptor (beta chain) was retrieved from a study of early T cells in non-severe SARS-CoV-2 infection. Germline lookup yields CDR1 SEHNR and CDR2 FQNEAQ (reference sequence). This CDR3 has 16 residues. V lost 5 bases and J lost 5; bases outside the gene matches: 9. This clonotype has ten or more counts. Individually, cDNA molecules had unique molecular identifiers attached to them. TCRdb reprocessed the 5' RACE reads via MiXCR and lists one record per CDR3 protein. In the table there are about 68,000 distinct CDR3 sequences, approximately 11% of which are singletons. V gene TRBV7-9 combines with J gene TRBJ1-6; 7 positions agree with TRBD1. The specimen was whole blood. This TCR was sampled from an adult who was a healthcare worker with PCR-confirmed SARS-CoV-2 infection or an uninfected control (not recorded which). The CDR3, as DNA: TGTGCCAGCAGCGCCGGAGGAGGGGGCGATAATTCACCCCTCCACTTT. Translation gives CASSAGGGGDNSPLHF.